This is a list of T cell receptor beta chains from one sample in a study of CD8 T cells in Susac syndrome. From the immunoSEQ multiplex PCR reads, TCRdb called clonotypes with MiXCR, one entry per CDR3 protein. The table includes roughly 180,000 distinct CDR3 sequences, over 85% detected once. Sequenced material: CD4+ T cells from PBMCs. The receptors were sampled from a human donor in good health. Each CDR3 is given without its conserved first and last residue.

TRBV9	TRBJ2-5	ASSVATPTSGRASDQETQY
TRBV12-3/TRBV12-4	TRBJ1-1	ASSPFSPRTEAF
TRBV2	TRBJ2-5	ASSETSGNQETQY
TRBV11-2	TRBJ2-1	ASTPSNEQF
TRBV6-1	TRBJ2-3	ASKTLAGGSANTQY
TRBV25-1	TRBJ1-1	ASSDRGNTEAF
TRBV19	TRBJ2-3	ASSPLAGNTDTQY
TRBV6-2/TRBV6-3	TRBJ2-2	ASRQGAPGELF
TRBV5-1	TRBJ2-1	ASSRDRLAGGVSEQF
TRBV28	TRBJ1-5	ASSVAYNQPQH
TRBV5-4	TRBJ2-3	ATLNPGSDTQY
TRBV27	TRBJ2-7	ASSFALPYEQY